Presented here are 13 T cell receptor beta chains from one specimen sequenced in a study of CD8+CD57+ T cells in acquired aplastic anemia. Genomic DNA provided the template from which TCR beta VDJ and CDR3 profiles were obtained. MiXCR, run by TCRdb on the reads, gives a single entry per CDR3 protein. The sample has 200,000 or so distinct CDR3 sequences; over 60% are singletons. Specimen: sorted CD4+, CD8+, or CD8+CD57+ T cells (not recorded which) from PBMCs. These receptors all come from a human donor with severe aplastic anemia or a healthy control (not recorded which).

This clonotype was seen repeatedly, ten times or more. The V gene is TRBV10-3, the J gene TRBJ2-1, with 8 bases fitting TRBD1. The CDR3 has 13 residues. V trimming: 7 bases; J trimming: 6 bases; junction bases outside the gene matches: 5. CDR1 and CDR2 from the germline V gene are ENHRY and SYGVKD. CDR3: CAIMTGESNEQFF. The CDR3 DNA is TGTGCCATCATGACAGGGGAGAGCAATGAGCAGTTCTTC.

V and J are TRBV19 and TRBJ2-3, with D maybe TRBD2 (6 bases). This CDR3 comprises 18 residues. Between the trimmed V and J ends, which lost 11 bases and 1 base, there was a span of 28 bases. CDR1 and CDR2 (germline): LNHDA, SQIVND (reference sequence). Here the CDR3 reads CACARRVPSSGGTDTQYF. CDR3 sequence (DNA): TGTGCCTGTGCGCGGAGGGTACCCTCCTCTGGGGGCACAGATACGCAGTATTTT.

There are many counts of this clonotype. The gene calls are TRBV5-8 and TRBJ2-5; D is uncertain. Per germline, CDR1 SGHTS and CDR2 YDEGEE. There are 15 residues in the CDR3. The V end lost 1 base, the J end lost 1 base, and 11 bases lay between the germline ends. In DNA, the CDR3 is TGTGCCAGCAGCTTGTTTTACGGGCCCCAAGAGACCCAGTACTTC. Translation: CASSLFYGPQETQYF.

This chain's CDR3 is CSARGTGNQPQHF. DNA of the CDR3: TGCAGTGCTAGGGGAACAGGCAATCAGCCCCAGCATTTT. This chain uses TRBV20-1 with TRBJ1-5; D remains ambiguous. This CDR3 comprises 13 residues. Trimming stripped 3 bases from V and 2 bases from J, with 8 bases between. Germline V CDR1 and CDR2: DFQATT, SNEGSKA (reference sequence).

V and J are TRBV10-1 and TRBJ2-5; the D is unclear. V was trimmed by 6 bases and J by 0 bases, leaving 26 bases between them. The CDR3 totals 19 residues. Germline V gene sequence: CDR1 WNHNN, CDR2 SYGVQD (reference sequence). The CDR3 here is CASSDIPLLPNKDQETQYF. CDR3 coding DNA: TGCGCCAGCAGCGATATCCCTCTTCTCCCAAACAAGGACCAAGAGACCCAGTACTTC.

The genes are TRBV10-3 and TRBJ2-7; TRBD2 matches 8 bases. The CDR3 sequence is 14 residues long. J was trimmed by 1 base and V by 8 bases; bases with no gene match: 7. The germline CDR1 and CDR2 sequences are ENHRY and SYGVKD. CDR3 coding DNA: TGTGCCATCGGGGGACTAGACGGGTCCTACGAGCAGTACTTC. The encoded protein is CAIGGLDGSYEQYF.

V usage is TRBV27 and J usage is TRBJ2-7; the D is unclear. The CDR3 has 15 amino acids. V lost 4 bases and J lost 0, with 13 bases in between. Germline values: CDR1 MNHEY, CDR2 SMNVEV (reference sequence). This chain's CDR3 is CASSSTPTPSYEQYF. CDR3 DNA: TGTGCCAGCAGTTCAACCCCGACACCCTCCTACGAGCAGTACTTC.

CDR3 sequence (DNA): TGCCAAAATATCTACGAGCAGTACTTC. This codes for CQNIYEQYF. V is TRBV20-1 and J is TRBJ2-7, with D unresolved. The germline CDR1 and CDR2 sequences are DFQATT and SNEGSKA (reference sequence). The length of the CDR3 is 9 residues.

CDR3 protein: CASSLVDRGNYGYTF. The CDR3 DNA reads TGTGCCAGCAGCTTAGTTGACAGGGGGAACTATGGCTACACCTTC. The chain uses TRBV7-8 and TRBJ1-2; the match to TRBD1 covers 9 bases. There are 15 residues in the CDR3. The germline CDR1 and CDR2 sequences are SGHVS and FQNEAQ. The V and J ends lost 1 base and 2 bases, in that order; junction bases with no gene match: 2. The variable domain in full, with the rest retrieved from reference TRBV7-8 and TRBJ1-2, is GAGVSQSPRYKVAKRGQDVALRCDPISGHVSLFWYQQALGQGPEFLTYFQNEAQLDKSGLPSDRFFAERPEGSVSTLKIQRTQQEDSAVYLCASSLVDRGNYGYTFGSGTRLTVV.

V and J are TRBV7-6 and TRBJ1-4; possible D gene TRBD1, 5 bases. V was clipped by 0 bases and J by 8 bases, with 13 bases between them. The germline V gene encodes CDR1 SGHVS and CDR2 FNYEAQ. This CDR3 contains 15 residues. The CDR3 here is CASSLALGVGEKLFF. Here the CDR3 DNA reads TGTGCCAGCAGCTTAGCGCTGGGGGTAGGAGAAAAACTGTTTTTT. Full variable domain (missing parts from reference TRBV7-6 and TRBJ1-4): GAGVSQSPRYKVTKRGQDVALRCDPISGHVSLYWYRQALGQGPEFLTYFNYEAQQDKSGLPNDRFSAERPEGSISTLTIQRTEQRDSAMYRCASSLALGVGEKLFFGSGTQLSVL.

The CDR3 region has the DNA TGTGCCATCAGCGGGACTTGGGATTCACCCCTCCACTTT. Translated, it gives CAISGTWDSPLHF. V is TRBV10-3 and J is TRBJ1-6; a weak D match, TRBD1 (5 bases). The CDR3 spans 13 residues. CDR1 ENHRY and CDR2 SYGVKD come from the germline V gene. V gave up 6 bases and J gave up 8 bases, with 11 bases separating them.

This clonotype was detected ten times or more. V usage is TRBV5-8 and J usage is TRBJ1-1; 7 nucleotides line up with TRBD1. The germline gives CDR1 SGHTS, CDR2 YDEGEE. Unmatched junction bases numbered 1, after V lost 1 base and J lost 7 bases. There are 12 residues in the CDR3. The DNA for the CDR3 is TGTGCCAGCAGCTTGAGGGACAGTGAAGCTTTCTTT. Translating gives CASSLRDSEAFF. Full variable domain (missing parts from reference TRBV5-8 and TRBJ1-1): EAGVTQSPTHLIKTRGQQATLRCSPISGHTSVYWYQQALGLGLQFLLWYDEGEERNRGNFPPRFSGRQFPNYSSELNVNALELEDSALYLCASSLRDSEAFFGQGTRLTVV.

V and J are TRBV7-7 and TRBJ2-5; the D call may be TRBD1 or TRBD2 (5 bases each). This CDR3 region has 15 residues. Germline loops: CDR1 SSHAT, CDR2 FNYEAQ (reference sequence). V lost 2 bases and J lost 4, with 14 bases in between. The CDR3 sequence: CASSLLGAGAETQYF. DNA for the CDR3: TGTGCCAGCAGCTTACTCGGGGCCGGGGCAGAGACCCAGTACTTC.